A selection of T cell receptor beta chains follows, all from one sample in a study of sequential checkpoint blockade in melanoma. The protocol was immunoSEQ multiplex PCR, while the TCRdb copy is restricted to in-frame clones and leaves out a portion. Of about 3,500 clones in the sample, roughly 50% were seen once. Specimen: CD8+ T cells sorted from blood (inferred from file names), collected from a patient given nivolumab and ipilimumab in sequence. The receptors were sampled from a human donor with melanoma. CDR3s include the opening cysteine and the closing phenylalanine or tryptophan.

V	CDR3
TRBV15	CATSREEGDGYTF
TRBV30	CAWSSDRERNTIYF
TRBV28	CASRSLEWNYGYTF
TRBV2	CASSETSGGAYEQFF
TRBV28	CASSSRQGGDSNQPQHF
TRBV19	CASSITPTPLNQPQHF
TRBV7-9	CASSLDFYEQYF
TRBV14	CASSQEGTGALGQYF
TRBV9	CASSPGRIYGYTF
TRBV5-4	CASSFFLAGDGEQFF
TRBV7-6	CASREGMGGYEQYF
TRBV27	CASSLTLAGVFYEQYF
TRBV6-5	CASSYGRGTQPQHF
TRBV27	CASSPGDIFYEQYF
TRBV9	CASSPAEGRNEQYF
TRBV5-6	CASSLEHAEGTEAFF
TRBV4-3	CASSRVAAYNEQFF
TRBV13	CASRWDSSYEQYF
TRBV27	CASSLGRGVNTEAFF
TRBV28	CASSFSSGRRNNEQFF
TRBV5-6	CASSPGLTYEQYF
TRBV7-8	CASSSKPPGTAYEQYF
TRBV20-1	CSLTGSEAFF
TRBV5-1	CASSLGQGDQPQHF
TRBV4-3	CASSQDPGGGAPEQYF
TRBV5-4	CARGWGRNEPSGNTIYF
TRBV4-1	CASSAGFLNEKLFF
TRBV27	CASSPRDYNYEQYF
TRBV9	CASSVGVGGPYEQYF
TRBV10-3	CATGERTEVVEQYF
TRBV28	CASTWGRGAIF
TRBV19	CASSLQVSYEQYF
TRBV6-6	CASNLKRQDEAFF
TRBV30	CAWSVITGGIDEQYF
TRBV4-1	CASSATGDYEYEQYF
TRBV6-4	CASRAGNYGYTF
TRBV7-2	CASSPGIYEQYF
TRBV19	CASSISGFYEQYF
TRBV4-3	CASSQVEVGTSSYEQYF
TRBV7-8	CASSSGRGGEQYF
TRBV19	CASSPGLATYEQYF
TRBV4-1	CASSQDGGTGSDEQFF
TRBV6-6	CASSLTSGRAYEQYF
TRBV7-9	CASSGTAREELFF
TRBV27	CASSGGGSSYEQYF
TRBV7-6	CASSTGQGANEQYF
TRBV7-9	CASSPTGGTEAFF
TRBV5-1	CASSSNSDRAQEKLFF
TRBV28	CASSRDREQDEQYF
TRBV10-3	CAISEQGHTDTQYF
TRBV7-9	CASSLVLASTNEKLFF
TRBV9	CASSASGVRELFF
TRBV27	CASSPAYEQYF
TRBV28	CASSLLRTGTYEQYF
TRBV28	CASSSRGYNEQFF
TRBV4-3	CASSRGQGDYNEQFF
TRBV7-3	CASSLEHAEGTEAFF
TRBV28	CASSLTFPGQGFAGELFF
TRBV9	CASSVGQGVYGYTF